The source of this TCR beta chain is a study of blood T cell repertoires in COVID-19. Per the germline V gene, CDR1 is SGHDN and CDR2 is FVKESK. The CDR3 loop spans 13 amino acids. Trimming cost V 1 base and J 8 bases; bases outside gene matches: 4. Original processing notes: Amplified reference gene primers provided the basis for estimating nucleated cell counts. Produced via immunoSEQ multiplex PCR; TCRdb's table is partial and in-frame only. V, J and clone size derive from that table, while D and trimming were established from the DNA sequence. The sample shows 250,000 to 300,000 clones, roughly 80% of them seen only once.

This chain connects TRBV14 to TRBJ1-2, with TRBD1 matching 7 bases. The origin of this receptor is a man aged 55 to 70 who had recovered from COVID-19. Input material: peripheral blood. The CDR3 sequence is CASSQARGNGYTF. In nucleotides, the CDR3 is TGTGCCAGCAGCCAAGCCAGGGGGAACGGCTACACCTTC.